This T cell receptor (beta chain) was sequenced during a study of HIV-infected patients and healthy controls. Study-level findings and limits: Eight alpha and eight beta V genes differed significantly in mean usage between HIV-infected patients and controls.

About 550 ng RNA was reverse transcribed with alpha and beta constant-region primers. Alpha and beta chain libraries were made separately by chain-specific third strand synthesis with multiplexing indices. TCRdb re-derived calls from the 5' RACE reads in MiXCR, one entry per CDR3 protein. The sample carries 15,000 to 20,000 distinct CDR3 sequences, 9% to 15% recorded once. The germline gives CDR1 DFQATT, CDR2 SNEGSKA (reference sequence). The CDR3 is 14 amino acids. V shed 2 bases and J shed 0 bases, with 9 bases lying between them. All unsorted peripheral T cells were captured because whole blood was used without fractionation. There are many counts of this clonotype. Its antigen remains unknown.

J is TRBJ2-3 and V is TRBV20-1, with unresolved D. Sequencing input: blood. This TCR came from an adult in good health. The CDR3 DNA reads TGCAGTGCTAGAAGCAGACTGAGCACAGATACGCAGTATTTT. Translation gives CSARSRLSTDTQYF.